The clone carrying this T cell receptor beta chain was seen more than once but under ten times. What it binds is not known. The data were obtained in a study of blood T cells in healthy people across ages. In the study overall: Using template switching, researchers captured about one barcoded beta molecule for each two T cells.

V lost 1 base, J lost 2 bases, and 5 bases stayed unmatched. CDR1 and CDR2 (germline): LGHDT, YNNKEL (reference sequence). The CDR3 loop spans 15 amino acids. With a J-beta primer mix and a sample-barcoded 5' primer, a second PCR ran about 7 to 12 cycles. Using its own MiXCR run on the 5' RACE reads, TCRdb lists one record per CDR3 protein. The sample has about 510,000 distinct CDR3 sequences, 27% seen once. Individuals who donated were healthy Caucasians from Russia aged roughly 6 to 95. Extraction of total RNA produced a minimum of 5 micrograms from each sample. Study outcomes and limitations: Underestimates were what the diversity estimates from one million T cells were considered to be.

Another study also made use of these data, one on T cells of mothers and their children.

The chain employs TRBV3-1 and TRBJ2-7; TRBD1 matches 7 bases. The clonotype originates from a boy aged 2-9 years in good health. The sequencing sample was made of blood. In nucleotides, the CDR3 is TGTGCCAGCAGCCAAGGACCAGGGGGTCCCTACGAGCAGTACTTC. This translates into CASSQGPGGPYEQYF.